This T cell receptor (beta chain) was observed in a study of cytomegalovirus exposure and HLA in healthy donors. The PCR made use of 60 Vbeta and 13 Jbeta primers. Here immunoSEQ multiplex PCR was the method, and the copy in TCRdb shows in-frame clones only, minus some. The sample shows about 88,000 clones, about 67% of them seen only once. The sample comprised PBMCs. This receptor was taken from a woman between 18 and 29 years old in good health and CMV-seropositive.

Written as DNA, the CDR3 is TGTGCCAGCAGCTCGGGACAGGGAAATCCAGAGCAGTTCTTC. This sequence encodes CASSSGQGNPEQFF. The V gene is TRBV11-3, the J gene TRBJ2-1, with 9 positions matching TRBD1. Trimming at V came to 4 bases and at J to 10 bases, leaving 8 bases not matched to a gene. This CDR3 is built from 14 residues. From germline, CDR1 is SGHNT and CDR2 YENEEA.